This record concerns one T cell receptor beta chain sequence. Its antigen remains unidentified. The sample originates from a study of T cell responses to AZD1222 COVID-19 vaccine. The method was immunoSEQ multiplex PCR; TCRdb's version includes in-frame clones alone and lacks a portion of them. Its clone listing holds some 150,000 clones. Study-wide results and limits: Sampling that yielded the repertoires occurred only after the peak T cell response. Across the whole spike, CD4 TCRs peaked at regions 160-218 and 743-854. Spike-specific TCR repertoires showed rising breadth and depth after two AZD1222 doses.

CDR3 length equals 12 residues. Trimming removed 2 bases at V and 7 bases at J, with 6 bases between. In germline, CDR1 is GTSNPN, CDR2 SVGIG (reference sequence). The sample was peripheral blood. The V gene is TRBV30, the J gene TRBJ1-6; the D is unclear. The receptor was isolated from an adult in good health. The CDR3 loop reads CAWSNVNSPLHF. CDR3 DNA: TGTGCCTGGAGTAACGTAAATTCACCCCTCCACTTT.